This is a list of T cell receptor beta chains from one sample in a study of blood T cell repertoires in COVID-19. The data were produced by immunoSEQ multiplex PCR, yet TCRdb's version contains in-frame clones alone and is incomplete. The sample carries approximately 230,000 clones, around 88% recorded once. Sequencing was performed on PBMCs or T cells enriched from blood (not recorded which). The receptors shown here come from a woman aged 45-60 years with acute COVID-19. Each CDR3 is given with its conserved first and last residue. The D gene is left open where the match is weak. Only some rows state a clone size, as once, few, many or a class for expanded clones.

>NA|TRBV28|TRBD2|TRBJ2-7
TGTGCCAGCAGTTTTCCGGCGGGAGGATTGTACGAGCAGTACTTC
CASSFPAGGLYEQYF
>NA|TRBV6-5|TRBD2|TRBJ2-2
TGTGCCAGCAGCCGAGTAGCGGGAGGAGTCGGGGAGCTGTTTTTT
CASSRVAGGVGELFF
>few|TRBV5-1|NA|TRBJ2-7
TGCGCCAGCAGCTTTAACCAGGGTGGCTACGAGCAGTACTTC
CASSFNQGGYEQYF
>NA|TRBV19|NA|TRBJ1-1
TGTGCCAGTAGTATGTTTACAGGGAACACTGAAGCTTTCTTT
CASSMFTGNTEAFF
>NA|TRBV7-8|TRBD1|TRBJ1-5
TGTGCCAGCAGCAACCAGAGGGGCAGGGGGATCCATCAGCCCCAGCATTTT
CASSNQRGRGIHQPQHF
>NA|TRBV6-1|NA|TRBJ2-5
TGTGCCAGCAGTGAAGCCCCTCAAGAGACCCAGTACTTC
CASSEAPQETQYF
>NA|TRBV2|TRBD1|TRBJ1-6
TGTGCCAGCAAGGACAGGGGGCTGTATAATTCACCCCTCCACTTT
CASKDRGLYNSPLHF
>NA|TRBV6-5|NA|TRBJ2-1
TGTGCCAGCCGACTAGTCCAATACAATGAGCAGTTCTTC
CASRLVQYNEQFF
>NA|TRBV5-8|NA|TRBJ1-4
TGTGCCAGCAGCTTGGGCTACCCAGCGGAACTGTTTTTT
CASSLGYPAELFF
>NA|TRBV14|TRBD2|TRBJ2-1
TGTGCCAGCAGCCCAGACAGGACTAGCGGGAGCTCCTACAATGAGCAGTTCTTC
CASSPDRTSGSSYNEQFF
>NA|TRBV11-2|NA|TRBJ1-1
TGTGCCAGCAGCTTAGATTTATGGCCAAGGAACACTGAAGCTTTCTTT
CASSLDLWPRNTEAFF
>NA|TRBV7-3|NA|TRBJ2-7
TGTGCCAGCAGCTTACAAGTCGGGATCGGGCCCTACGAGCAGTACTTC
CASSLQVGIGPYEQYF
>NA|TRBV24-1|TRBD2|TRBJ2-7
TGTGCCACCAGTGATTATGGGACTAGCGGAGACTACGAGCAGTACTTC
CATSDYGTSGDYEQYF
>NA|TRBV27|NA|TRBJ2-1
TGTGCCAGCAGTTCTCCAGGAACAAAGACATACAATGAGCAGTTCTTC
CASSSPGTKTYNEQFF
>once|TRBV6-5|NA|TRBJ2-1
TGTGCCAGCAGTTACGAGGTCCCGACCTACAATGAGCAGTTCTTC
CASSYEVPTYNEQFF
>NA|TRBV6-1|TRBD1|TRBJ2-5
TGTGCCAGTCGCCAGGGGGTCTTGGGGGAGACCCAGTACTTC
CASRQGVLGETQYF
>few|TRBV7-9|NA|TRBJ2-7
TGTGCCAGCAGCCTCTACTACGAGCAGTACTTC
CASSLYYEQYF
>NA|TRBV7-2|TRBD2|TRBJ2-7
TGTGCCAGCAGCTTAGCCCCCTCTAGCGGCTCCTACGAGCAGTACTTC
CASSLAPSSGSYEQYF
>few|TRBV6-5|NA|TRBJ2-7
TGTGCCAGCAGTTACGGACGGGGTCCCTACGAGCAGTACTTC
CASSYGRGPYEQYF
>NA|TRBV18|NA|TRBJ2-3
TGTGCCAGCTCACCGGGGGCCCGCACAGATACGCAGTATTTT
CASSPGARTDTQYF
>NA|TRBV2|TRBD2|TRBJ2-1
TGTGCCAGCACCCGTGGGGCGGGAGGCATTGAGCAGTTCTTC
CASTRGAGGIEQFF
>NA|TRBV28|TRBD1|TRBJ2-7
TGTGCCAGCAGACGACAGGGACCCTCGACCTCTTACGAGCAGTACTTC
CASRRQGPSTSYEQYF
>once|TRBV11-2|TRBD2|TRBJ2-2
TGTGCCAGCAGCCCCCGACTAGCGGGAGCGAGGGCGAACACCGGGGAGCTGTTTTTT
CASSPRLAGARANTGELFF
>NA|TRBV5-1|TRBD2|TRBJ2-3
TGCGCCAGCAACCTAGCGGGGTCCACAGATACGCAGTATTTT
CASNLAGSTDTQYF
>NA|TRBV27|TRBD2|TRBJ2-1
TGTGCCGTTCGACATGTGGAGGCTAGCGGGAGGGCCGCTTATGAGCAGTTCTTC
CAVRHVEASGRAAYEQFF
>NA|TRBV5-6|NA|TRBJ2-1
TGTGCCAGCAGCTTGGAGCAGGGGACATACAATGAGCAGTTCTTC
CASSLEQGTYNEQFF
>NA|TRBV29-1|NA|TRBJ1-4
TGCAGCGCCGTTGCAACTAATGAAAAACTGTTTTTT
CSAVATNEKLFF
>NA|TRBV4-3|TRBD2|TRBJ2-1
TGCGCCAGCAGCCAAGATCCGTTGGCGCTAGCGGGAGTTTCCAGTCATGAGCAGTTCTTC
CASSQDPLALAGVSSHEQFF
>once|TRBV12-3/TRBV12-4|TRBD1|TRBJ1-2
TGTGCCAGCAGTCGACAGGGAGGCTACACCTTC
CASSRQGGYTF
>few|TRBV5-4|TRBD2|TRBJ2-7
TGTGCCAGCAGACCTGGGGGGGTAAGTGACGAGCAGTACTTC
CASRPGGVSDEQYF
>NA|TRBV27|TRBD2|TRBJ2-7
TGTGCCAGCAGTTTAACCACCGGGACTAGCTCATACGAGCAGTACTTC
CASSLTTGTSSYEQYF
>NA|TRBV7-9|TRBD2|TRBJ2-1
TGTGCCAGCAGCTCCATGGCGGGAGGGCCCTACGATGAGCAGTTCTTC
CASSSMAGGPYDEQFF
>once|TRBV7-3|NA|TRBJ2-7
TGTGCCAGCAGCCCTTCGGGCTCCTACGAGCAGTACTTC
CASSPSGSYEQYF
>NA|TRBV10-3|NA|TRBJ1-3
TGTGCCATCAGTGAGACCGGTAGCCCTGGAAACACCATATATTTT
CAISETGSPGNTIYF
>NA|TRBV6-5|NA|TRBJ1-2
TGTGCCAGCAGCCGCGACTTGGTGGGCTACACCTTC
CASSRDLVGYTF
>NA|TRBV4-1|TRBD2|TRBJ2-1
TGCGCCAGCAGCCCCGGGCGGGAGTTTGAGCAGTTCTTC
CASSPGREFEQFF
>NA|TRBV12-3/TRBV12-4|NA|TRBJ1-2
TGTGCCAGCAGTTTAGGGAGGGCTGGCGGCTACACCTTC
CASSLGRAGGYTF
>NA|TRBV6-2/TRBV6-3|TRBD2|TRBJ2-3
TGTGCCAGCAGCGGCGGGGGACTAGCGGGAGGGATAGATACGCAGTATTTT
CASSGGGLAGGIDTQYF
>once|TRBV7-2|TRBD1|TRBJ1-4
TGTGCCAGCAGCTTCCAGGGGGTTAGTGAAAAACTGTTTTTT
CASSFQGVSEKLFF
>NA|TRBV28|TRBD1|TRBJ1-2
TGTGCCCTCGACGGACAGGGATATGGCTACACCTTC
CALDGQGYGYTF
>NA|TRBV20-1|NA|TRBJ2-1
TGCAGTGCTAGTCTTATCGGGGCCTACAATGAGCAGTTCTTC
CSASLIGAYNEQFF
>NA|TRBV6-5|NA|TRBJ2-5
TGTGCCAGCACCCCCGTTCTAGGCGTCCAAGAGACCCAGTACTTC
CASTPVLGVQETQYF